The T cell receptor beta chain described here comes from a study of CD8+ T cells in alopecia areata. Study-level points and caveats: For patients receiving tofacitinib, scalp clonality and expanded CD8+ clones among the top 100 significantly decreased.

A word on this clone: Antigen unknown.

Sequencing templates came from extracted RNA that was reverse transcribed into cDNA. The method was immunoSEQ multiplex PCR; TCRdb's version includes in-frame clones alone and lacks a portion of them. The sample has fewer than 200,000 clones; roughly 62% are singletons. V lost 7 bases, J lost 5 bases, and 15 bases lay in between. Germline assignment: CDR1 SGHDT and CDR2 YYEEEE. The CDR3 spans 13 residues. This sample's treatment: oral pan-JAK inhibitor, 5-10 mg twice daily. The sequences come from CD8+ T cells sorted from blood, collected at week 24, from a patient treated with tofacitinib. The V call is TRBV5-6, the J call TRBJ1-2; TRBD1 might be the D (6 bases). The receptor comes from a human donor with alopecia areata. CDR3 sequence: CASVGARGYGYTF. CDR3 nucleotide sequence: TGTGCCAGCGTGGGGGCGCGTGGGTATGGCTACACCTTC. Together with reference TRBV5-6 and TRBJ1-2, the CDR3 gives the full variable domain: DAGVTQSPTHLIKTRGQQVTLRCSPKSGHDTVSWYQQALGQGPQFIFQYYEEEERQRGNFPDRFSGHQFPNYSSELNVNALLLGDSALYLCASVGARGYGYTFGSGTRLTVV.